This is a list of T cell receptor beta chains from one sample in a study of cytomegalovirus exposure and HLA in healthy donors. Sequencing used immunoSEQ multiplex PCR; TCRdb keeps in-frame clones, though not all of them. The sample lists over 100,000 clones; around 80% were seen once. The sequencing sample was made of PBMCs. The receptors were sampled from a man in his thirties or forties in good health and CMV-seropositive. CDR3s include the opening cysteine and the closing phenylalanine or tryptophan. D genes are given only for firm matches.

d_gene	v_gene	j_gene	CDR3aa
.	TRBV11-1	TRBJ2-3	CASSLYPEPIRDTQYF
.	TRBV7-3	TRBJ1-3	CASSLNPGAGNTIYF
.	TRBV18	TRBJ1-6	CASSPRSGPGNSPLHF
TRBD1	TRBV30	TRBJ2-3	CACNRGLTDTQYF
TRBD1	TRBV30	TRBJ1-4	CAWSVQGGKLFF
TRBD1	TRBV5-4	TRBJ1-6	CASNPGGTANSPLHF
TRBD2	TRBV4-2	TRBJ2-3	CASSATSGGADTQYF
.	TRBV11-1	TRBJ2-3	CASSSQTTDTQYF
TRBD1	TRBV5-6	TRBJ1-5	CASSLNRGLSQPQHF
.	TRBV5-4	TRBJ2-5	CASRLPTGEQYF
TRBD1	TRBV27	TRBJ1-4	CASSVGDSNEKLFF
.	TRBV5-4	TRBJ1-1	CASSRGGQGGSEAFF
.	TRBV30	TRBJ1-2	CAWSSTGQLWYGYTF
.	TRBV5-1	TRBJ1-3	CASSVGQFHSGNTIYF
TRBD2	TRBV7-8	TRBJ2-5	CASSSKRGLAGETQYF
.	TRBV27	TRBJ1-6	CASSEYRRSPLHF
TRBD1	TRBV10-3	TRBJ1-2	CAIRGDRGHDGYTF
.	TRBV6-5	TRBJ2-1	CASSLLGGQGNEQFF
.	TRBV5-6	TRBJ2-5	CASSFQGQETQYF
.	TRBV6-1	TRBJ1-2	CASSEQIRADGYTF
TRBD2	TRBV5-4	TRBJ2-4	CASSDGTSGKAENIQYF
TRBD1	TRBV4-1	TRBJ1-1	CASSQIQGWTEAFF
.	TRBV7-6	TRBJ2-1	CASSSSPPYYNEQFF
.	TRBV5-1	TRBJ1-1	CASSLTGNTEAFF
.	TRBV5-6	TRBJ1-2	CASSVRDFGYTF
.	TRBV12-2	TRBJ1-2	CASRVTIRGWGYTF
TRBD1	TRBV30	TRBJ1-4	CAWNTGGSYNEKLFF
TRBD1	TRBV5-1	TRBJ1-4	CASRKTGQLGEKLFF
.	TRBV30	TRBJ1-4	CAWNFGAGVEKLFF
TRBD1	TRBV6-6	TRBJ1-6	CASTPGGTLHF
TRBD1	TRBV9	TRBJ1-1	CASSVTGADTEAFF
TRBD1	TRBV15	TRBJ2-7	CATSRVGTGVQYF
.	TRBV11-3	TRBJ2-3	CASVSPGRTDTQYF
.	TRBV19	TRBJ1-1	CASSARGFTEAFF
.	TRBV7-2	TRBJ2-2	CASSSQIVATGELFF
TRBD2	TRBV19	TRBJ2-1	CASSIRLAGGRPYNEQFF
TRBD1	TRBV6-4	TRBJ1-2	CASSEGLWGQGASNYGYTF
.	TRBV5-6	TRBJ1-2	CASSLYRGALGYTF
.	TRBV29-1	TRBJ1-2	CSVATDFNYGYTF
.	TRBV10-2	TRBJ2-6	CASRATGWGSSGANVLTF
.	TRBV6-1	TRBJ1-2	CASTAVNYGYTF
TRBD1	TRBV25-1	TRBJ2-1	CASSGWTGGYNEQFF
TRBD2	TRBV7-2	TRBJ2-3	CASSSLAFPDTQYF
.	TRBV30	TRBJ1-3	CAWSDGGGLGTIYF
.	TRBV2	TRBJ2-5	CASSAYNRAETQYF
TRBD1	TRBV29-1	TRBJ2-3	CSVRQGGTDTQYF
.	TRBV5-1	TRBJ1-1	CASSLGQRNTEAFF
TRBD1	TRBV5-1	TRBJ1-1	CASSLERGQGYWNTEAFF
TRBD1	TRBV27	TRBJ1-2	CASSKQQGTHGYTF